Below, 15 T cell receptor beta chains from the same sample are listed, as sequenced in a study of T cell repertoires in cytomegalovirus infection. Using its own MiXCR run on the reads, TCRdb lists one record per CDR3 protein. The sample lists about 500,000 distinct CDR3 sequences; 30% to 35% were seen once. No antigen is known for these receptors. The sample was cultured PBMCs, taken from culture after CMV antigen stimulation. The source is a human donor in good health (CMV status not recorded). Some clones in this sample may be carry-over from other donors' samples.

In its sample, this clonotype was seen once. The J gene is TRBJ2-1, the V gene TRBV2; TRBD1 matches 8 bases. CDR1 SNHLY and CDR2 FYNNEI come from the germline V gene. CDR3 length equals 12 residues. With V trimmed by 3 bases and J by 10 bases, 2 bases remained unmatched. CDR3 loop: CASSEGDREQFF. The CDR3 DNA reads as TGTGCCAGCAGTGAGGGGGACAGGGAGCAGTTCTTC. The full variable domain, with the rest looked up from reference TRBV2 and TRBJ2-1, is EPEVTQTPSHQVTQMGQEVILRCVPISNHLYFYWYRQILGQKVEFLVSFYNNEISEKSEIFDDQFSVERPDGSNFTLKIRSTKLEDSAMYFCASSEGDREQFFGPGTRLTVL.

This clonotype was detected only a few times. The chain uses TRBV7-2 and TRBJ1-2, with D possibly being TRBD1 (5 bases). V lost 5 bases to trimming and J lost 7 bases, with 20 bases between them. This CDR3 comprises 15 residues. CDR1 SGHTA and CDR2 FQGNSA come from the germline V gene. CDR3 sequence (DNA): TGTGCCAGCAGCACAACCGGGACGGAAAGTGGTGGCTACACCTTC. It is translated as CASSTTGTESGGYTF.

This clonotype was seen a handful of times. The rearrangement links TRBV12-3 or TRBV12-4 to TRBJ2-2; D is ambiguous. Trimming shortened V by 3 bases and J by 1 base, and 6 bases separated the two germline ends. The CDR3 extends over 14 amino acids. The CDR3, as DNA: TGTGCCAGCAGTTTGATCATGAACACCGGGGAGCTGTTTTTT. Its translation is CASSLIMNTGELFF.

Only one count was recorded for this clonotype. The chain combines TRBV20-1 with TRBJ2-1, with 7 bases aligning to TRBD1. The CDR3 consists of 15 residues. The V gene's germline CDR1 is DFQATT and CDR2 SNEGSKA (reference sequence). V lost 0 bases, J lost 5 bases, and 7 bases stayed unmatched. This chain's CDR3 is CSARDSSTGNNEQFF. The CDR3 region has the DNA TGCAGTGCTAGAGATAGCTCGACAGGGAACAATGAGCAGTTCTTC.

The CDR3 DNA is TGTGCCACCAGTGATTTTAGCGGGAGGGCCGGGGCAGATACGCAGTATTTT. It codes for CATSDFSGRAGADTQYF. V gene TRBV24-1 combines with J gene TRBJ2-3; 11 nucleotides agree with TRBD2. Per germline, CDR1 KGHDR and CDR2 SFDVKD. Trimming removed 1 base from V and 4 bases from J; junction bases left unmatched: 6. This CDR3 is built from 17 residues.

This clonotype was seen many times. This rearrangement joins TRBV6-1 to TRBJ2-7, with TRBD2 matching 8 bases. Germline V gene sequence: CDR1 MNHNS, CDR2 SASEGT. This CDR3 comprises 15 residues. J lost 2 bases, V lost 5 bases, and 8 bases had no gene match. The CDR3 DNA reads as TGTGCCAGCAGTTTAGCGGGAACGACTCCCTACGAGCAGTACGTC. Its translation: CASSLAGTTPYEQYV.

The genes are TRBV7-9 and TRBJ2-7; D is unclear. The germline V gene encodes CDR1 SEHNR and CDR2 FQNEAQ (reference sequence). Deletions cut 2 bases from V and 5 bases from J, with 10 bases between. The CDR3 runs to 13 residues. The CDR3 region is CASSLWGVNEQYV. DNA for the CDR3: TGTGCCAGCAGCTTATGGGGTGTGAACGAGCAGTACGTC.

This clonotype was seen a few times. The rearrangement joins TRBV7-8 to TRBJ1-1, with D possibly matching TRBD1 (6 bases). In germline, CDR1 is SGHVS, CDR2 FQNEAQ. This CDR3 has 14 residues. Trimming left V 3 bases short and J 4 bases short, with 12 bases between. The CDR3 coding sequence is TGTGCCAGCAGCTTTACAGGGTCATTCACTGAAGCTTTCTTT. Amino acid sequence: CASSFTGSFTEAFF.

This chain connects TRBV7-8 to TRBJ1-5; D might be TRBD1 (5 bases). CDR3 length: 15 amino acids. Germline assignment: CDR1 SGHVS and CDR2 FQNEAQ. Trimming cost V 2 bases and J 2 bases, with 10 bases left between them. CDR3 DNA sequence: TGTGCCAGCAGCTTACGCAGGGCAGGCAATCAGCCCCAGCATTTT. Translation gives CASSLRRAGNQPQHF.

Of note for this clonotype: A junction boundary mismatches the germline segment, possibly from a read error. This sequence joins TRBV7-7 and TRBJ2-1, with 7 nucleotides matching TRBD1. The CDR3 extends over 13 amino acids. Germline-derived CDR1 and CDR2 are SSHAT and FNYEAQ (reference sequence). CDR3 protein: CASSSGGSNEQFF. CDR3 nucleotides: TGTGCTAGCAGCTCAGGGGGTAGTAATGAGCAGTTCTTC.

The CDR3: CASRSSTRREFF. The CDR3 nucleotides read TGTGCCAGCAGATCCAGTACTAGGAGGGAGTTCTTC. The V gene is TRBV6-2 or TRBV6-3, the J gene TRBJ2-1; TRBD2 might be the D (6 bases). V gave up 6 bases and J gave up 14 bases, with 17 bases separating them. The germline V gene has CDR1 MNHEY and CDR2 SVGEGT. This CDR3 contains 12 residues.

The chain employs TRBV28 and TRBJ2-7; 7 positions agree with TRBD1. In germline, CDR1 is MDHEN, CDR2 SYDVKM. The CDR3 is made up of 13 amino acids. Trimming cost V 6 bases and J 6 bases; bases outside gene matches: 8. The CDR3 bases are TGTGCCAGCAGAACCGCCGGGGACAGCGAGCAGTACTTC. Translated, it gives CASRTAGDSEQYF.

The rearrangement links TRBV12-3 or TRBV12-4 to TRBJ1-1; no firm D call. V was pared by 5 bases and J by 5 bases, with 9 bases between. This CDR3 region has 12 residues. CDR3 in DNA: TGTGCCAGCAGTCGTGATAGGACTGAAGCTTTCTTT. Encoded protein: CASSRDRTEAFF.

The chain is built from TRBV5-1 and TRBJ1-1; D remains ambiguous. V gave up 7 bases and J gave up 0 bases, with 10 bases separating them. The CDR3 loop spans 13 amino acids. Germline V gene lookup returns CDR1 SGHRS and CDR2 YFSETQ. In DNA, the CDR3 is TGCGCCAGCGGAGACGGAATGAACACTGAAGCTTTCTTT. Its translation is CASGDGMNTEAFF.

The CDR3 reads CASSLREGETQYF. In DNA, the CDR3 is TGTGCCAGCAGCTTGCGGGAGGGTGAGACCCAGTACTTC. The J gene is TRBJ2-5, the V gene TRBV7-9, with 9 bases matching TRBD2. The trim removed 3 bases at V and 5 bases at J, leaving 1 base unmatched. Germline CDR1 is SEHNR and CDR2 is FQNEAQ (reference sequence). This CDR3 region has 13 residues.